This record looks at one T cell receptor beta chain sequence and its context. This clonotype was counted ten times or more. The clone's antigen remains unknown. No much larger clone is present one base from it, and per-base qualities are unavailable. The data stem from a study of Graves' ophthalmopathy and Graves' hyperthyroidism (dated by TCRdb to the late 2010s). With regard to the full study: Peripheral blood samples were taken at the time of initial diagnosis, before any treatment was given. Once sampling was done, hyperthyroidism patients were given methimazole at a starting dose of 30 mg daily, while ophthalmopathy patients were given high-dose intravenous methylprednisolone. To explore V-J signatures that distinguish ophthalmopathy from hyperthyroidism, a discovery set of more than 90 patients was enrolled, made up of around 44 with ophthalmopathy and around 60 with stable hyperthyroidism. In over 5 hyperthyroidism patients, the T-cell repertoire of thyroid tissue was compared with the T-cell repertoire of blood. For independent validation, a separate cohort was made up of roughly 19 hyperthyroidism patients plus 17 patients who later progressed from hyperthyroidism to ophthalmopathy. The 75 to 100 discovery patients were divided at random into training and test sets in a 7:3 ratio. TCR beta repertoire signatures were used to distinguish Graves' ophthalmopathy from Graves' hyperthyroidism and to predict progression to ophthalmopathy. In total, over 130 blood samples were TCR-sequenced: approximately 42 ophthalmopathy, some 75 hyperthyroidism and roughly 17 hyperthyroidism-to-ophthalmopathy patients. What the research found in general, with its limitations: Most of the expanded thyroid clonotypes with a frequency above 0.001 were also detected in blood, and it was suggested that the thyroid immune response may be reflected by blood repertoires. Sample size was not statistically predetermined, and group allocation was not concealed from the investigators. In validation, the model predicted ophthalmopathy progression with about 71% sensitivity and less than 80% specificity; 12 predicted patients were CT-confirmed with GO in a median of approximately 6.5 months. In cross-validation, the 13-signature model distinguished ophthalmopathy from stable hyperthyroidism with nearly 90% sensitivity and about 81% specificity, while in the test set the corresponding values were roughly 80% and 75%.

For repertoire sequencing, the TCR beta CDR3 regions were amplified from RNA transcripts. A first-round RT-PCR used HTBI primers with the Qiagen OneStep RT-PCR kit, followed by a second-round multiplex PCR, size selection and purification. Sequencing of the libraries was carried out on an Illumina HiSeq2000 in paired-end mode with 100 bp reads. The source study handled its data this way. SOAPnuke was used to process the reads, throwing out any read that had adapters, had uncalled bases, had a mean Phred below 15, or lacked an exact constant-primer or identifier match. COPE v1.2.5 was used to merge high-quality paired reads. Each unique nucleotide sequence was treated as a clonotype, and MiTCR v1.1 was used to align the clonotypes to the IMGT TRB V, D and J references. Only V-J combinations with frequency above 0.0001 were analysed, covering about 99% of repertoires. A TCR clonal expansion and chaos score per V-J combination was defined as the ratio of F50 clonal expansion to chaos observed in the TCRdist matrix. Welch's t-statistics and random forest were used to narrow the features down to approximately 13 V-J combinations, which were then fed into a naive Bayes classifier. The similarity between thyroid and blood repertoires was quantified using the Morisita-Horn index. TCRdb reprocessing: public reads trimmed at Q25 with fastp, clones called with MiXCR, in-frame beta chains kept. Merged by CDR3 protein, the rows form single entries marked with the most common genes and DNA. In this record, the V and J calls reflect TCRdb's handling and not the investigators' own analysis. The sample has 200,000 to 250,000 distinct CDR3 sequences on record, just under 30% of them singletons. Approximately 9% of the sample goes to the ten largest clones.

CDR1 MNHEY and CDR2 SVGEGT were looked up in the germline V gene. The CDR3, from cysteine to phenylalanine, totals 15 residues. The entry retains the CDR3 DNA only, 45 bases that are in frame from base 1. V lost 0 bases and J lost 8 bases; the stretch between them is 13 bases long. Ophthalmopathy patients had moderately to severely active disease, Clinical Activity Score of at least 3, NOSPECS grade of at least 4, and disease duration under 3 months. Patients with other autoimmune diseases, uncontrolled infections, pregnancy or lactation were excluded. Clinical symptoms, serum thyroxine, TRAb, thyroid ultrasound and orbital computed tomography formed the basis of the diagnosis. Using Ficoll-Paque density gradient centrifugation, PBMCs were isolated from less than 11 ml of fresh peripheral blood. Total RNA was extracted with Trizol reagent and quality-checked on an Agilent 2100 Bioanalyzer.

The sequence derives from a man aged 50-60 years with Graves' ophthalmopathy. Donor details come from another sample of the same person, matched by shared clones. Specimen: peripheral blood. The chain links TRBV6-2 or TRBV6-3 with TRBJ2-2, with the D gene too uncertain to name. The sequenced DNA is TGTGCCAGCAGTTACTCGAGTCAAGGTGTAGGGGAGCTGTTTTTT. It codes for CASSYSSQGVGELFF.